Listed below are T cell receptor beta chains from one sample, sequenced in a study of liver allograft versus peripheral blood T cells. TCRdb recomputed calls from the reads with MiXCR, one row per CDR3 protein. Altogether approximately 12,000 distinct CDR3 sequences are present, less than 30% being singletons, with the ten largest covering around 1.6%. These TCRs come from a human patient who had a liver transplant. Some T cells may have come from the graft donor. CDR3s include the opening cysteine and the closing phenylalanine or tryptophan. The D gene is left open where the match is weak. Expanded clones get a size class; other rows say once, few or many, or leave the size out.

CDR3 length: 16; V gene: TRBV6-5; J gene: TRBJ1-3; clone size: medium-sized; D gene: -; CDR3 protein: CASSLLPAWDGNTIYF; CDR3 DNA: TGTGCCAGCAGCTTACTCCCGGCCTGGGACGGAAACACCATATATTTT
CDR3 length: 15; V gene: TRBV9; J gene: TRBJ2-3; clone size: few; D gene: TRBD2; CDR3 protein: CASSVLAGGADTQYF; CDR3 DNA: TGTGCCAGCAGCGTACTAGCGGGAGGGGCAGATACGCAGTATTTT
CDR3 length: 15; V gene: TRBV27; J gene: TRBJ2-7; clone size: few; D gene: TRBD1; CDR3 protein: CASSLQGALPPVQYF; CDR3 DNA: TGTGCCAGCAGTTTACAGGGGGCGCTCCCTCCCGTGCAGTACTTC
CDR3 length: 15; V gene: TRBV9; J gene: TRBJ1-6; clone size: -; D gene: -; CDR3 protein: CASSVGQAFNSPLHF; CDR3 DNA: TGTGCCAGCAGCGTAGGACAGGCCTTTAATTCACCCCTCCACTTT
CDR3 length: 14; V gene: TRBV18; J gene: TRBJ1-2; clone size: many; D gene: -; CDR3 protein: CASSRLQSNYGYTF; CDR3 DNA: TGTGCCAGCTCACGGCTACAAAGTAACTATGGCTACACCTTC
CDR3 length: 15; V gene: TRBV6-2/TRBV6-3; J gene: TRBJ1-2; clone size: medium-sized; D gene: -; CDR3 protein: CASSLPPVRLYGYTF; CDR3 DNA: TGTGCCAGCAGCCTACCACCCGTCAGGCTCTATGGCTACACCTTC
CDR3 length: 13; V gene: TRBV9; J gene: TRBJ1-2; clone size: -; D gene: TRBD1; CDR3 protein: CASSVDRNYGYTF; CDR3 DNA: TGTGCCAGCAGCGTGGACAGGAACTATGGCTACACCTTC
CDR3 length: 13; V gene: TRBV27; J gene: TRBJ2-7; clone size: few; D gene: -; CDR3 protein: CASSLTRTYEQYF; CDR3 DNA: TGTGCCAGCAGTTTAACGCGGACTTACGAGCAGTACTTC
CDR3 length: 14; V gene: TRBV18; J gene: TRBJ1-2; clone size: medium-sized; D gene: TRBD1; CDR3 protein: CASSPPRTGGGYTF; CDR3 DNA: TGTGCCAGCTCACCACCGCGGACAGGGGGAGGCTACACCTTC
CDR3 length: 13; V gene: TRBV30; J gene: TRBJ1-5; clone size: few; D gene: -; CDR3 protein: CAWSRRINQPQHF; CDR3 DNA: TGTGCCTGGAGCCGCAGGATCAATCAGCCCCAGCATTTT
CDR3 length: 14; V gene: TRBV18; J gene: TRBJ2-7; clone size: medium-sized; D gene: -; CDR3 protein: CASSPPSRDYEQYF; CDR3 DNA: TGTGCCAGCTCACCACCGAGCCGAGACTACGAGCAGTACTTC
CDR3 length: 15; V gene: TRBV6-5; J gene: TRBJ2-7; clone size: -; D gene: -; CDR3 protein: CASSDPFGLTRRQYF; CDR3 DNA: TGTGCCAGCAGCGACCCGTTCGGACTGACCCGGCGGCAGTACTTC
CDR3 length: 16; V gene: TRBV9; J gene: TRBJ1-3; clone size: -; D gene: -; CDR3 protein: CASSQSVGHLTNTIYF; CDR3 DNA: TGTGCCAGCAGCCAATCTGTCGGACACCTAACGAACACCATATATTTT
CDR3 length: 15; V gene: TRBV30; J gene: TRBJ1-6; clone size: -; D gene: -; CDR3 protein: CAWSVTGARTSPLHF; CDR3 DNA: TGTGCCTGGAGTGTAACGGGGGCTCGAACATCACCCCTCCACTTT
CDR3 length: 15; V gene: TRBV6-6; J gene: TRBJ2-7; clone size: medium-sized; D gene: TRBD1; CDR3 protein: CASSLGGAGGEEQYF; CDR3 DNA: TGTGCCAGCAGTTTGGGTGGGGCAGGGGGCGAGGAGCAGTACTTC
CDR3 length: 18; V gene: TRBV27; J gene: TRBJ1-1; clone size: few; D gene: -; CDR3 protein: CASSLGLLGGRGGTEAFF; CDR3 DNA: TGTGCCAGCAGTTTAGGTCTGTTGGGGGGCAGGGGCGGCACTGAAGCTTTCTTT
CDR3 length: 12; V gene: TRBV28; J gene: TRBJ1-2; clone size: few; D gene: -; CDR3 protein: CAITSGGEGYTF; CDR3 DNA: TGTGCCATCACCTCGGGAGGGGAAGGCTACACCTTC
CDR3 length: 15; V gene: TRBV25-1; J gene: TRBJ2-1; clone size: -; D gene: -; CDR3 protein: CASSPLTFRGNEQFF; CDR3 DNA: TGTGCCAGCAGTCCCCTCACGTTTAGGGGAAATGAGCAGTTCTTC
CDR3 length: 15; V gene: TRBV5-5; J gene: TRBJ1-5; clone size: few; D gene: TRBD1; CDR3 protein: CASSLRQGWDQPQHF; CDR3 DNA: TGTGCCAGCAGCTTGAGACAGGGGTGGGATCAGCCCCAGCATTTT
CDR3 length: 14; V gene: TRBV6-5; J gene: TRBJ2-7; clone size: medium-sized; D gene: -; CDR3 protein: CASSNRDGPYEQYF; CDR3 DNA: TGTGCCAGCAGTAACCGGGACGGCCCCTACGAGCAGTACTTC
CDR3 length: 12; V gene: TRBV15; J gene: TRBJ1-1; clone size: medium-sized; D gene: -; CDR3 protein: CATSRVSGRAFF; CDR3 DNA: TGTGCCACCAGCAGAGTATCAGGACGGGCTTTCTTT
CDR3 length: 15; V gene: TRBV19; J gene: TRBJ1-6; clone size: medium-sized; D gene: TRBD1; CDR3 protein: CASSRGDRDKSPLHF; CDR3 DNA: TGTGCCAGTTCGCGGGGGGACAGGGACAAATCACCCCTCCACTTT
CDR3 length: 16; V gene: TRBV19; J gene: TRBJ1-5; clone size: medium-sized; D gene: TRBD1; CDR3 protein: CASSTPGQGGNQPQHF; CDR3 DNA: TGTGCCAGTAGTACGCCGGGACAGGGTGGGAATCAGCCCCAGCATTTT
CDR3 length: 15; V gene: TRBV6-5; J gene: TRBJ2-1; clone size: few; D gene: -; CDR3 protein: CASSRSGHTIHEQFF; CDR3 DNA: TGTGCCAGCAGCCGATCGGGACATACGATCCATGAGCAGTTCTTC
CDR3 length: 15; V gene: TRBV6-2/TRBV6-3; J gene: TRBJ1-3; clone size: few; D gene: -; CDR3 protein: CASSYDRRSGNTIYF; CDR3 DNA: TGTGCCAGCAGTTACGACCGTCGCTCTGGAAACACCATATATTTT
CDR3 length: 12; V gene: TRBV30; J gene: TRBJ2-7; clone size: -; D gene: -; CDR3 protein: CTLRKSTYEQYF; CDR3 DNA: TGTACGCTGCGTAAGTCAACCTACGAGCAGTACTTC
CDR3 length: 14; V gene: TRBV7-9; J gene: TRBJ1-2; clone size: -; D gene: -; CDR3 protein: CASSLGSAWYGYTF; CDR3 DNA: TGTGCCAGCAGCTTAGGGTCAGCCTGGTACGGCTACACCTTC
CDR3 length: 14; V gene: TRBV20-1; J gene: TRBJ1-2; clone size: -; D gene: TRBD1; CDR3 protein: CSARGAGGAYGYTF; CDR3 DNA: TGCAGTGCTAGAGGCGCAGGGGGCGCCTATGGCTACACCTTC
CDR3 length: 12; V gene: TRBV30; J gene: TRBJ1-2; clone size: once; D gene: -; CDR3 protein: CAWRRNNYGYTF; CDR3 DNA: TGTGCCTGGAGACGGAATAACTATGGCTACACCTTC
CDR3 length: 16; V gene: TRBV30; J gene: TRBJ1-1; clone size: few; D gene: -; CDR3 protein: CAWSFVWGAMNTEAFF; CDR3 DNA: TGTGCCTGGAGTTTTGTTTGGGGGGCAATGAACACTGAAGCTTTCTTT
CDR3 length: 16; V gene: TRBV19; J gene: TRBJ2-7; clone size: -; D gene: TRBD1; CDR3 protein: CASSIFYPGGAYEQYF; CDR3 DNA: TGTGCCAGTAGTATCTTTTATCCAGGGGGAGCCTACGAGCAGTACTTC
CDR3 length: 16; V gene: TRBV19; J gene: TRBJ2-1; clone size: -; D gene: TRBD1; CDR3 protein: CASTVMGTGHYREQFF; CDR3 DNA: TGTGCCAGTACCGTGATGGGGACAGGGCATTACCGTGAGCAGTTCTTC
CDR3 length: 14; V gene: TRBV6-6; J gene: TRBJ1-1; clone size: medium-sized; D gene: -; CDR3 protein: CASSYRAVNTEAFF; CDR3 DNA: TGTGCCAGCAGTTATCGGGCAGTGAACACTGAAGCTTTCTTT
CDR3 length: 14; V gene: TRBV7-2; J gene: TRBJ2-3; clone size: few; D gene: -; CDR3 protein: CASRLGGAIDTQYF; CDR3 DNA: TGTGCCAGCCGCCTAGGGGGGGCGATAGATACGCAGTATTTT
CDR3 length: 14; V gene: TRBV19; J gene: TRBJ2-2; clone size: medium-sized; D gene: TRBD2; CDR3 protein: CASRGPGGTGELFF; CDR3 DNA: TGTGCCAGTAGAGGGCCGGGAGGCACCGGGGAGCTGTTTTTT
CDR3 length: 15; V gene: TRBV27; J gene: TRBJ1-1; clone size: medium-sized; D gene: -; CDR3 protein: CASRLHGLLNTEAFF; CDR3 DNA: TGTGCCAGCAGACTACACGGGCTTTTGAACACTGAAGCTTTCTTT
CDR3 length: 15; V gene: TRBV5-6; J gene: TRBJ1-5; clone size: few; D gene: TRBD1; CDR3 protein: CASSLGRGPNQPQHF; CDR3 DNA: TGTGCCAGCAGCTTAGGCAGGGGGCCCAATCAGCCCCAGCATTTT
CDR3 length: 14; V gene: TRBV6-2/TRBV6-3; J gene: TRBJ2-7; clone size: -; D gene: -; CDR3 protein: CASNRAVASYEQYF; CDR3 DNA: TGTGCCAGCAATCGGGCAGTCGCCTCCTACGAGCAGTACTTC
CDR3 length: 14; V gene: TRBV6-2/TRBV6-3; J gene: TRBJ2-1; clone size: medium-sized; D gene: -; CDR3 protein: CASSPRRSYNEQFF; CDR3 DNA: TGTGCCAGCAGCCCCCGACGATCCTACAATGAGCAGTTCTTC
CDR3 length: 18; V gene: TRBV3-2; J gene: TRBJ2-3; clone size: -; D gene: -; CDR3 protein: CASSQGTSGGSSTDTQYF; CDR3 DNA: TGTGCCAGCAGCCAAGGGACTAGCGGGGGGTCTAGCACAGATACGCAGTATTTT
CDR3 length: 13; V gene: TRBV15; J gene: TRBJ2-7; clone size: -; D gene: -; CDR3 protein: CATSRPGHHEQYF; CDR3 DNA: TGTGCCACCAGCAGACCAGGGCACCACGAGCAGTACTTC
CDR3 length: 16; V gene: TRBV18; J gene: TRBJ1-4; clone size: medium-sized; D gene: TRBD1; CDR3 protein: CASSSQGAQTNEKLFF; CDR3 DNA: TGTGCCAGCTCGTCGCAGGGGGCGCAGACTAATGAAAAACTGTTTTTT
CDR3 length: 13; V gene: TRBV6-6; J gene: TRBJ2-7; clone size: few; D gene: -; CDR3 protein: CASSEASSYEQYF; CDR3 DNA: TGTGCCAGCAGCGAAGCAAGCTCCTACGAGCAGTACTTC
CDR3 length: 16; V gene: TRBV19; J gene: TRBJ2-1; clone size: -; D gene: -; CDR3 protein: CASSIYRAPSYNEQFF; CDR3 DNA: TGTGCCAGTAGTATTTACAGGGCTCCTAGCTACAATGAGCAGTTCTTC
CDR3 length: 14; V gene: TRBV29-1; J gene: TRBJ2-4; clone size: -; D gene: TRBD1; CDR3 protein: CSGTGDSAKNIQYF; CDR3 DNA: TGCAGCGGGACAGGGGACTCTGCCAAAAACATTCAGTACTTC
CDR3 length: 16; V gene: TRBV7-2; J gene: TRBJ1-4; clone size: medium-sized; D gene: TRBD1; CDR3 protein: CASSPTGLRSNEKLFF; CDR3 DNA: TGTGCCAGCAGCCCGACAGGGCTCCGGTCTAATGAAAAACTGTTTTTT
CDR3 length: 16; V gene: TRBV6-6; J gene: TRBJ1-5; clone size: -; D gene: -; CDR3 protein: CASSYSWEGANQPQHF; CDR3 DNA: TGTGCCAGCAGTTACTCCTGGGAGGGCGCCAATCAGCCCCAGCATTTT
CDR3 length: 14; V gene: TRBV5-6; J gene: TRBJ2-7; clone size: few; D gene: -; CDR3 protein: CASSLAGVTYEQYF; CDR3 DNA: TGTGCCAGCAGCTTGGCGGGGGTGACCTACGAGCAGTACTTC
CDR3 length: 18; V gene: TRBV15; J gene: TRBJ2-3; clone size: -; D gene: -; CDR3 protein: CATSRDVRGTGQGDTQYF; CDR3 DNA: TGTGCCACCAGCAGAGATGTAAGGGGAACAGGGCAAGGGGATACGCAGTATTTT
CDR3 length: 14; V gene: TRBV20-1; J gene: TRBJ1-2; clone size: -; D gene: TRBD1; CDR3 protein: CSASGGRGNYGYTF; CDR3 DNA: TGCAGTGCTTCAGGGGGCCGGGGGAACTATGGCTACACCTTC